This T cell receptor beta chain was found in a study of neurological immune-mediated disorders. In this sample, this clonotype turned up many times. Its target is unknown. Study outcomes and limitations: Phylogenetic grouping placed 18 of 34 multiple sclerosis patients' repertoires in one related-CDR3 cluster, a possible signature. None of the CDR3 amino acid sequences in expanded clones turned up in more than one subject, which points to private repertoires in all groups.

The CDR3 sequence is 12 residues long. Trimming cost V 4 bases and J 7 bases, with 12 bases left between them. Germline CDR1 is SGHRS and CDR2 is YFSETQ. Time point denoted: longitudinal time-point 3. The unsorted libraries were produced from 2 million PBMCs held at -80 C. The authors produced cDNA by 5'RACE using 10-nucleotide random UMIs. TCRdb redid the calling of the 5' RACE reads with MiXCR, one entry per CDR3 protein. The sample has approximately 85,000 distinct CDR3 sequences, 3.5% to 5.5% seen once. This TCR derives from a woman aged 60-75 years with multiple sclerosis. This chain connects TRBV5-1 to TRBJ2-7; possibly TRBD1 or TRBD2 for D (6 bases each). The material sequenced was PBMCs. The CDR3 coding sequence is TGCGCCAGCAGCCGTCGGGGGCAGGAGCAGTACTTC. The encoded protein is CASSRRGQEQYF. Together with reference TRBV5-1 and TRBJ2-7, the CDR3 gives the full variable domain: KAGVTQTPRYLIKTRGQQVTLSCSPISGHRSVSWYQQTPGQGLQFLFEYFSETQRNKGNFPGRFSGRQFSNSRSEMNVSTLELGDSALYLCASSRRGQEQYFGPGTRLTVT.